Below, one T cell receptor (beta chain) is given with its context. There were only healthy Caucasians among the donors. This entry belongs to a study of identical twins. The CDR3 spans 13 residues. From germline, CDR1 is SEHNR and CDR2 FQNEAQ (reference sequence). With 6 bases removed from V and 5 bases from J, the gap between germline ends came to 14 bases. MiXCR, applied by TCRdb to the 5' RACE reads, yields one record per CDR3 protein. Among approximately 190,000 distinct CDR3 sequences listed, more than 15% were seen once. This sample was also put to use in a study of T cells expressing NK-cell markers.

The sequencing sample was made of CD8+ T cells sorted from blood. The V call is TRBV7-9, the J call TRBJ2-7, with D perhaps being TRBD1 or TRBD2 (5 bases each). This clonotype was obtained from a woman under 30 in good health. The CDR3 DNA sequence: TGTGCCAGCAGGATTGAGGGGTCCCACGAGCAGTACTTC. Its protein is CASRIEGSHEQYF.